This TCR beta chain was observed in a study of blood T cell repertoires in COVID-19 (dated by TCRdb to about 2020). Background on the whole study: The collaborator samples originated in the United States, Italy and Spain and spanned the acute and convalescent phases of COVID-19. The material from the prospective study consisted of cDNA or gDNA derived from T cells, B-cell-depleted T cells, or PBMCs. The dataset comprised deeply sampled blood TCRbeta repertoires from subjects exposed to, actively infected with, or recovered from COVID-19. The repertoires were made available in a free public database intended to serve as a resource for research on the immune response to SARS-CoV-2. Samples came from the ongoing ImmuneRACE study (first 160 participants) plus 1,254 subjects from 6 global collaborators. The sample metadata nearly always contained a de-identified subject ID, COVID-19 status, age in years and sex. Where available, HLA class I and class II types were obtained from metadata supplied by the sample provider rather than from assay-based typing. Beyond this particular receptor, the publication reports: The amount of clinical and demographic metadata varied by source and participant and was provided uncurated.

From cysteine to phenylalanine, the CDR3 is 16 amino acids long. Of all the DNA, just the CDR3 is kept, 48 bases in frame from base 1. V trim: 0 bases; J trim: 4 bases; unmatched bases: 9. Via the germline V gene, CDR1 is SGHRS and CDR2 YFSETQ. TCRbeta CDR3 regions were amplified from genomic DNA by means of the immunoSEQ Assay, a bias-controlled multiplex PCR. The original methods were these. Nucleated cell counts per sample were estimated from amplification of reference gene primers within the assay. Sequence reads were collapsed and filtered to measure the absolute abundance of every unique TCRbeta CDR3 rearrangement. For each sample, productive Simpson clonality was calculated as the square root of Simpson's diversity index across productive rearrangements. This is the immuneACCESS table as TCRdb keeps it, with only in-frame sequences that have V and J called. A part of the clones is gone; compared with another copy, unresolved V genes explain less than half, and the rest is unexplained. The DNA was the basis for D and trimming; V, J and clone size are from that table. A total of 95,000 to 150,000 clones appear in this sample, around 90% of them only once. The ten largest clones add up to 0.88% of the sample.

Collaborating institutions collected whole blood in K2EDTA tubes following their own protocols. For TCRbeta analysis, collaborators shipped samples as frozen whole blood, isolated PBMCs, or DNA extracted from either of those sample types. Of note for this clone: This clone's antigen is unknown. Within one base of it there is no much larger clone, and no base qualities were kept.

This sequence originates from a woman in her fifties or sixties with active or convalescent COVID-19. Source material: peripheral blood. Recombination linked TRBV5-1 to TRBJ2-7; TRBD2 lines up with 8 middle nucleotides. At the DNA level, the sequence is TGCGCCAGCAGCTTGGGCCAGGAAGCGGGAGAATACGAGCAGTACTTC. It is translated as CASSLGQEAGEYEQYF.